These T cell receptor beta chains were read from a single sample in a study of breast tumors, draining lymph nodes, adjacent tissues. TCRdb fed the multiplex PCR reads into MiXCR, producing one record per CDR3 protein. Of tens of thousands of distinct CDR3 sequences in the sample, roughly two thirds were seen once. The sample was breast tumor tissue. The receptor set was obtained from a female donor with breast cancer. Some clones in this sample may be carry-over from other donors' samples. The CDR3 runs from the conserved cysteine through the conserved F or W. The order of the fields is V gene, D gene, J gene, clone size, CDR3 protein, CDR3 DNA. The D gene is left open where the match is weak. Clone size is stated in some rows and not others, as once, few, many or a class when expanded.

>TRBV24-1|TRBD1|TRBJ1-2|-
CATSEHRGDYGYTF
TGTGCCACCAGTGAACACAGGGGGGACTATGGCTACACCTTC
>TRBV7-9|TRBD1|TRBJ1-5|once
CASSLEGQGQPQHF
TGTGCCAGCAGCTTAGAGGGACAGGGACAGCCCCAGCATTTT
>TRBV7-2|-|TRBJ1-6|-
CASSLAGRVASPLHF
TGTGCCAGCAGCTTGGCCGGCAGGGTTGCGTCACCCCTCCACTTT
>TRBV15|-|TRBJ1-6|-
CATSGGAISYNSPLHF
TGTGCCACCTCCGGAGGAGCTATTTCCTATAATTCACCCCTCCACTTT
>TRBV20-1|TRBD2|TRBJ2-3|-
CSARDPVGKLAVTDTQYF
TGCAGTGCTAGAGATCCAGTGGGCAAACTAGCGGTCACAGATACGCAGTATTTT
>TRBV15|TRBD1|TRBJ1-1|few
CATSRGSQGGEVAFF
TGTGCCACCAGCAGAGGATCTCAGGGGGGGGAGGTAGCTTTCTTT
>TRBV25-1|-|TRBJ2-3|-
CASSGKATDTQYF
TGTGCCAGCAGCGGAAAGGCTACCGATACGCAGTATTTT
>TRBV12-3/TRBV12-4|-|TRBJ1-6|once
CASSFRTGSSYNSPLHF
TGTGCCAGCAGTTTTCGTACGGGGAGCTCCTATAATTCACCCCTCCACTTT
>TRBV6-2/TRBV6-3|-|TRBJ2-3|-
CASSWSDTQYF
TGTGCCAGCAGTTGGTCCGATACGCAGTATTTT
>TRBV12-3/TRBV12-4|TRBD2|TRBJ2-3|many
CASNIAGVEDTQYF
TGTGCCAGCAACATAGCGGGAGTTGAAGATACGCAGTATTTT
>TRBV12-3/TRBV12-4|-|TRBJ2-7|medium-sized
CASSLARRRPYF
TGTGCCAGCAGTTTAGCGCGAAGGAGACCGTACTTC
>TRBV19|-|TRBJ2-7|-
CASSLFRDSREQYF
TGTGCCAGTAGTCTCTTCCGGGACTCGAGGGAGCAGTACTTC
>TRBV5-1|-|TRBJ2-7|-
CASSLGGLGDSSYEQYF
TGCGCCAGCAGCTTGGGAGGTCTCGGGGATAGCTCCTACGAGCAGTACTTC
>TRBV5-4|-|TRBJ1-5|-
CASSLGGRGSNQPQHF
TGTGCCAGCAGCTTGGGGGGGCGAGGAAGCAATCAGCCCCAGCATTTT
>TRBV28|-|TRBJ1-3|many
CASSPRGGLTGNTIYF
TGTGCCAGCAGTCCCCGGGGGGGACTCACTGGAAACACCATATATTTT
>TRBV24-1|-|TRBJ2-3|medium-sized
CATSDKRHTKSTDTQYF
TGTGCCACCAGTGATAAACGACATACCAAAAGCACAGATACGCAGTATTTT
>TRBV20-1|-|TRBJ1-2|-
CSARVGNYGYTF
TGCAGTGCTAGAGTGGGCAACTATGGCTACACCTTC
>TRBV2|TRBD2|TRBJ2-7|-
CASSWTSGGAGEQYF
TGTGCCAGCAGTTGGACTAGCGGGGGGGCCGGCGAGCAGTACTTC
>TRBV2|TRBD1|TRBJ2-3|-
CASSSGQGHTDTQYF
TGTGCCAGCAGTTCCGGACAGGGGCACACAGATACGCAGTATTTT